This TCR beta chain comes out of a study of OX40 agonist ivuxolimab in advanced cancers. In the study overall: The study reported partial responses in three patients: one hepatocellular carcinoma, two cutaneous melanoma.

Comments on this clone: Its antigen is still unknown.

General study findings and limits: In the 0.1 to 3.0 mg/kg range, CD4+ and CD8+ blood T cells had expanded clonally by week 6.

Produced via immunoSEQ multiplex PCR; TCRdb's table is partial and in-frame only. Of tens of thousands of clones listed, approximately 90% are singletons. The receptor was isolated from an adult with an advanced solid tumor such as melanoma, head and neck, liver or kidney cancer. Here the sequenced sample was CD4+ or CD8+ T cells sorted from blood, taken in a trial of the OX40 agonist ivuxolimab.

DNA for the CDR3: TGTGCCAGCAGCCCCCAACAGGGTAACTATGGCTACACCTTC. The encoded protein is CASSPQQGNYGYTF. This chain joins TRBV14 and TRBJ1-2, with TRBD1 as a possible D gene (6 bases). The CDR3 loop spans 14 amino acids. Germline V lookup: CDR1 SGHDN, CDR2 FVKESK. Trimming shortened V by 4 bases and J by 1 base, and 10 bases separated the two germline ends.